The 2 T cell receptor beta chains presented below share a single source sample, sequenced in a study of T-cell memory formation after mild COVID-19. Using its own MiXCR run on the 5' RACE reads, TCRdb lists one record per CDR3 protein. The sample includes tens of thousands of distinct CDR3 sequences, 21% of them seen just once. Specimen: PBMCs or a T cell subset sorted from them (not recorded which). These receptors were collected from an adult who had mild COVID-19 (a few samples of this study predate the infection). Cell type and time point are not known.

The rearrangement joins TRBV6-2 or TRBV6-3 to TRBJ2-7; D is perhaps TRBD2 (5 bases). The CDR3 is 14 residues long. Trimming stripped 6 bases from V and 4 bases from J, with 16 bases between. CDR1 and CDR2 (germline): MNHEY, SVGEGT. This CDR3 is CASRGLIPSYEQYF. The CDR3 coding sequence is TGTGCCAGCAGAGGACTGATCCCGAGTTACGAGCAGTACTTC.

This clonotype came up many times. The chain is built from TRBV5-1 and TRBJ2-7, with 13 bases matching TRBD2. J gave up 4 bases and V 0 bases, and 4 bases lay outside the gene matches. Germline CDR1 is SGHRS and CDR2 is YFSETQ. The CDR3 extends over 16 amino acids. CDR3 bases: TGCGCCAGCAGCTTGGGACTAGCGGGAGGTGGATACGAGCAGTACTTC. It is translated as CASSLGLAGGGYEQYF.